This T cell receptor (beta chain) was captured in a study of post-analysis software for immune sequencing data. Study-wide points: Elevated frequency relative to controls characterized several TRBV segments in patients, TRBV5-6, TRBV5-1 and TRBV20-1 among them.

In the case of this clonotype: Its target is not known.

cDNA libraries of TCR beta carried unique molecular identifiers. Using its own MiXCR run on the PCR reads, TCRdb lists one record per CDR3 protein. The data hold 750,000 to 950,000 distinct CDR3 sequences, with under 70% observed a single time. V was cut by 1 base and J by 2 bases, with 10 bases left in between. The CDR3 loop spans 15 amino acids. CDR1 and CDR2 from the germline V gene are SGHTA and FQGNSA. Sample: blood. The sequence came from a girl between 10 and 17 years old with multiple sclerosis. The chain joins TRBV7-2 to TRBJ2-3; D gene uncertain. The CDR3: CASSLVVTFTDTQYF. CDR3 coding DNA: TGTGCCAGCAGCTTAGTGGTTACTTTCACAGATACGCAGTATTTT.